This TCR beta chain came from a study of blood T cell repertoires in COVID-19. Study-wide context: Whether acute or convalescent, the COVID-19 samples came from the United States, Italy and Spain.

Under the authors' procedure: From reference gene primer amplification, estimates of nucleated cell counts were derived. Some clones are missing from TCRdb's copy, which holds only in-frame ones; the method was immunoSEQ multiplex PCR. V, J and clone size derive from that table, while D and trimming were established from the DNA sequence. The sample lists some 150,000 clones, around 83% occurring once. The clonotype comes from a woman aged 60-75 years with acute or convalescent COVID-19. The specimen sequenced was peripheral blood.

Written as DNA, the CDR3 is TGTGCCAGCAGCTGGGGGACAGGGGAGCAGTACTTC. Its protein is CASSWGTGEQYF. The V and J genes are TRBV5-8 and TRBJ2-7; 9 bases are shared with TRBD1. Germline CDR1 and CDR2: SGHTS and YDEGEE. Trimming removed 3 bases from V and 7 bases from J; junction bases left unmatched: 2. CDR3 length equals 12 residues. The whole variable domain, remainder taken from reference TRBV5-8 and TRBJ2-7, is EAGVTQSPTHLIKTRGQQATLRCSPISGHTSVYWYQQALGLGLQFLLWYDEGEERNRGNFPPRFSGRQFPNYSSELNVNALELEDSALYLCASSWGTGEQYFGPGTRLTVT.